This TCR beta chain was captured in a study of OX40 agonist ivuxolimab in advanced cancers. Overall study findings and caveats: CD4+ T cells averaged fewer expanded clones than CD8+ T cells.

On this clone: What it recognizes is unknown.

Only in-frame clones appear in the TCRdb table, and some are missing; sequencing was by immunoSEQ multiplex PCR. This sample carries more than 85,000 clones, about four fifths of them seen once, and the ten largest clones take roughly 1.5%. This CDR3 comprises 15 residues. Germline CDR1 is SNHLY and CDR2 is FYNNEI. Trimming left V 3 bases short and J 1 base short, with 13 bases between. The chain has TRBV2 and TRBJ2-7; TRBD1 is a possible D gene (5 bases). The sample in question was CD4+ or CD8+ T cells sorted from blood, obtained in a trial of the OX40 agonist ivuxolimab. The receptor was derived from an adult with an advanced solid tumor such as melanoma, head and neck, liver or kidney cancer. As DNA, the CDR3 is TGTGCCAGCAGTGAGTTCGGCAGGGTTTCCTACGAGCAGTACTTC. Translating it yields CASSEFGRVSYEQYF.